This T cell receptor beta chain was captured in a study of cytomegalovirus exposure and HLA in healthy donors. Primers: 60 Vbeta forward and 13 Jbeta reverse. The repertoire was sequenced with immunoSEQ multiplex PCR; TCRdb's copy has only in-frame clones and lacks some. The table shows under 150,000 clones, with roughly 79% occurring only once. There are 17 residues in the CDR3. Germline V gives CDR1 SGHTA, CDR2 FQGTGA. V lost 4 bases to trimming and J lost 0 bases, with 13 bases between them. This TCR derives from a man aged 25-40 years in good health and CMV-seropositive. The sample was PBMCs. V usage is TRBV7-3 and J usage is TRBJ2-6; perhaps TRBD2 as D (5 bases). DNA of the CDR3: TGTGCCAGCAGCTCCCGAGGACGGGGCTCTGGGGCCAACGTCCTGACTTTC. Protein product: CASSSRGRGSGANVLTF.